This entry concerns a single T cell receptor beta chain. Some clones are missing from TCRdb's copy, which holds only in-frame ones; the method was immunoSEQ multiplex PCR. The sample yields about 170,000 clones, just under 95% seen once. This record belongs to a study of T cell responses to AZD1222 COVID-19 vaccine. CDR3 length: 15 amino acids. V lost 2 bases and J 3 bases, leaving 14 bases between the germline ends. The germline CDR1 and CDR2 sequences are MNHEY and SMNVEV (reference sequence). V is TRBV27 and J is TRBJ2-7; D unresolved. Sequenced material: peripheral blood, taken on day 0 of AZD1222 vaccination. The sequence came from an adult in good health. CDR3 loop: CASSLTIDPSYEQYF. In nucleotides, the CDR3 is TGTGCCAGCAGTTTAACTATCGACCCCAGCTACGAGCAGTACTTC.